This TCR beta chain was sequenced in a study of blood T cell repertoires in COVID-19. The V segment lost 0 bases and the J segment 7 bases; nucleotides outside the gene matches: 12. Germline-derived CDR1 and CDR2 are MNHEY and SVGEGT. This CDR3 is 17 amino acids long. Authors' methods: Using reference gene primer amplification, nucleated cell counts were estimated. TCRdb keeps only in-frame clones here, not all; method: immunoSEQ multiplex PCR. The V and J calls and the clone size are those of that table, but D and trimming were determined from the DNA. The profile covers a few hundred thousand clones, with over 75% appearing a single time and over 4.5% taken by the ten largest. The participants were between about 18 and 95 years old and came from fewer than 25 US areas.

The sequenced sample was PBMCs or T cells enriched from blood (not recorded which). The receptor was derived from a man aged 30 to 39 who had recovered from COVID-19. V is TRBV6-2 or TRBV6-3 and J is TRBJ2-1; 7 bases fit TRBD2. This CDR3 is CASSYSPSGSLWNEQFF. CDR3 nucleotides: TGTGCCAGCAGTTACTCCCCTAGCGGTTCCCTGTGGAATGAGCAGTTCTTC.